The entry that follows covers one T cell receptor (beta chain) sequence. Sequence at one end of the junction differs from germline and may be a read error. Sequenced by immunoSEQ multiplex PCR; TCRdb stores in-frame clones only, minus some. This sample has 25,000 to 35,000 clones, with less than 90% found just once. This sample was taken from a study of OX40 agonist ivuxolimab in advanced cancers. Study at large: Therapy given before enrollment (anti-PD-1, anti-PD-L1 or anti-CTLA-4) was allowed, and roughly 41% had some.

This sequence originates from an adult with an advanced solid tumor such as melanoma, head and neck, liver or kidney cancer. This specimen consisted of CD4+ or CD8+ T cells sorted from blood, obtained in a trial of the OX40 agonist ivuxolimab.

CDR3 DNA sequence: TGTGCTAGCAGCTTAGGACTAGCGGGGGGGAATGAGCAGTTCTTC. It translates to CASSLGLAGGNEQFF. The rearrangement links TRBV7-7 to TRBJ2-1; TRBD2 agrees at 15 bases. Germline loops: CDR1 SSHAT, CDR2 FNYEAQ (reference sequence). CDR3 size: 15 residues.